A selection of T cell receptor beta chains follows, all from one sample in a study of cytomegalovirus exposure and HLA in healthy donors. The data were produced by immunoSEQ multiplex PCR, yet TCRdb's version contains in-frame clones alone and is incomplete. This sample has about 160,000 clones, with more than 80% found just once. The source material was PBMCs. These TCRs come from a male donor in good health and CMV-seronegative. Both conserved end residues are part of each CDR3. The D gene is left open where the match is weak. Clone size is not always given. Where it is, it says once, few, many or a class for expanded clones.

D	V	J	size	CDR3	DNA
TRBD2	TRBV27	TRBJ2-7	NA	CASSLIGASGVYEQYF	TGTGCCAGCAGTTTAATTGGGGCTAGCGGAGTCTACGAGCAGTACTTC
TRBD1	TRBV18	TRBJ2-2	NA	CASSPKRTGNTGELFF	TGTGCCAGCTCACCAAAAAGGACAGGGAACACCGGGGAGCTGTTTTTT
NA	TRBV27	TRBJ2-7	few	CASSPRTLSYEQYF	TGTGCCAGCAGTCCCCGGACTTTATCCTACGAGCAGTACTTC
TRBD2	TRBV6-5	TRBJ2-1	NA	CARQGLAGADEQFF	TGTGCCAGGCAGGGACTAGCGGGAGCCGATGAGCAGTTCTTC
TRBD2	TRBV9	TRBJ2-3	NA	CASSVGASGRGDTQYF	TGTGCCAGCAGCGTAGGGGCTAGCGGGAGAGGAGATACGCAGTATTTT
NA	TRBV19	TRBJ1-5	once	CASNPPGGPQHF	TGTGCCAGTAACCCACCGGGGGGGCCCCAGCATTTT
NA	TRBV7-8	TRBJ2-3	NA	CASSLLGGELRSDTQYF	TGTGCCAGCAGCTTATTAGGCGGGGAACTTCGGTCAGATACGCAGTATTTT
TRBD1	TRBV7-6	TRBJ1-1	NA	CASSLTGDTEAFF	TGTGCCAGCAGCCTTACAGGGGACACTGAAGCTTTCTTT
TRBD1	TRBV7-9	TRBJ1-2	NA	CASSSGTGDYGYTF	TGTGCCAGCAGCTCGGGGACAGGGGACTATGGCTACACCTTC
TRBD2	TRBV7-2	TRBJ2-1	NA	CASSYLTSGGEQFF	TGTGCCAGCAGCTACCTGACTAGCGGGGGTGAGCAGTTCTTC
NA	TRBV7-2	TRBJ2-7	NA	CASSLAISWGRTYEQYF	TGTGCCAGCAGCTTAGCGATAAGTTGGGGCAGAACCTACGAGCAGTACTTC
NA	TRBV19	TRBJ2-7	NA	CASSRDRSSSYEQYF	TGTGCCAGTAGCCGTGACAGGAGTAGCTCCTACGAGCAGTACTTC
TRBD2	TRBV29-1	TRBJ2-4	NA	CSVEDDSGGNIQYF	TGCAGCGTTGAAGATGATTCGGGAGGGAACATTCAGTACTTC
TRBD1	TRBV30	TRBJ1-2	NA	CAWRGTEVFYGYPF	TGTGCCTGGCGCGGGACAGAAGTCTTCTATGGCTACCCCTTC
NA	TRBV10-3	TRBJ2-3	NA	CAISQEGTQYF	TGTGCCATCAGTCAGGAGGGGACGCAGTATTTT
TRBD1	TRBV7-9	TRBJ2-7	NA	CASSTSTGWEQYF	TGTGCCAGCAGCACCTCGACAGGGTGGGAGCAGTACTTC
NA	TRBV14	TRBJ1-3	NA	CASSQDKGRAGNTIYF	TGTGCCAGCAGCCAAGACAAAGGGAGGGCTGGAAACACCATATATTTT
NA	TRBV27	TRBJ2-4	NA	CASSPSRGNIQYF	TGTGCCAGCAGTCCCTCCCGGGGGAACATTCAGTACTTC
NA	TRBV5-4	TRBJ1-1	NA	CASTPKVGPNTEAFF	TGTGCCAGCACCCCGAAGGTTGGGCCTAACACTGAAGCTTTCTTT
TRBD1	TRBV7-8	TRBJ2-3	NA	CASSLARDRVTDTQYF	TGTGCCAGCAGCTTAGCGAGGGACAGGGTAACAGATACGCAGTATTTT
TRBD1	TRBV4-1	TRBJ1-6	NA	CASSQANTGGGSPLHF	TGCGCCAGCAGCCAAGCTAACACAGGGGGCGGATCACCCCTCCACTTT
TRBD1	TRBV6-6	TRBJ1-4	once	CASRRDRGSEKLFF	TGTGCCAGCAGACGGGACAGGGGTAGTGAAAAACTGTTTTTT
TRBD1	TRBV9	TRBJ1-5	NA	CASSAAGTVNQPQHF	TGTGCCAGCAGCGCGGCCGGGACAGTCAATCAGCCCCAGCATTTT
TRBD2	TRBV11-2	TRBJ2-1	NA	CASSPGAGGRNEQFF	TGTGCCAGCAGCCCAGGGGCGGGAGGGCGCAATGAGCAGTTCTTC
NA	TRBV4-3	TRBJ1-1	NA	CASTPGVGSSEAFF	TGCGCCAGCACACCCGGGGTCGGCAGCTCTGAAGCTTTCTTT
TRBD1	TRBV6-5	TRBJ1-4	NA	CASSPPGTGDEKLFF	TGTGCCAGCAGTCCCCCCGGGACAGGGGATGAAAAACTGTTTTTT
NA	TRBV29-1	TRBJ2-7	NA	CSVGGKQGTYEQYF	TGCAGCGTGGGGGGGAAACAGGGAACCTACGAGCAGTACTTC
NA	TRBV28	TRBJ1-5	NA	CASREARGPSNQPQHF	TGTGCCAGCAGAGAAGCCAGGGGACCGAGCAATCAGCCCCAGCATTTT
NA	TRBV7-9	TRBJ2-2	NA	CASSELRSANTGELFF	TGTGCCAGCAGCGAACTCCGTTCCGCGAACACCGGGGAGCTGTTTTTT
TRBD1	TRBV2	TRBJ1-4	NA	CASTPDRGREKLFF	TGTGCCAGCACTCCGGACAGGGGGAGGGAAAAACTGTTTTTT
NA	TRBV6-5	TRBJ2-7	few	CASSYTLAGPYEQYF	TGTGCCAGCAGTTATACCCTGGCAGGTCCCTACGAGCAGTACTTC
TRBD1	TRBV6-6	TRBJ1-4	NA	CASRGQFNEKLFF	TGTGCCAGCAGGGGACAGTTTAATGAAAAACTGTTTTTT
NA	TRBV9	TRBJ2-1	NA	CASSVAGLLYNEQFF	TGTGCCAGCAGCGTCGCGGGACTTTTATACAATGAGCAGTTCTTC
NA	TRBV10-3	TRBJ2-5	NA	CAISGLGGETQYF	TGTGCCATCAGTGGACTAGGAGGAGAGACCCAGTACTTC
TRBD1	TRBV10-1	TRBJ2-7	NA	CAPEGRGLVHEQYF	TGCGCCCCGGAGGGCAGGGGGCTAGTCCACGAGCAGTACTTC
TRBD2	TRBV13	TRBJ2-3	NA	CASSLAPGLAGYTQYF	TGTGCCAGCAGCTTAGCTCCGGGACTAGCGGGCTATACGCAGTATTTT
NA	TRBV29-1	TRBJ2-7	NA	CSVTSSGFYEQYF	TGCAGCGTTACTTCATCCGGGTTCTACGAGCAGTACTTC
TRBD2	TRBV9	TRBJ2-1	NA	CASSRQSGGVYNEQFF	TGTGCCAGCAGCCGTCAGAGCGGGGGGGTATACAATGAGCAGTTCTTC
NA	TRBV28	TRBJ1-5	few	CASSPGDTTAYQHF	TGTGCCAGCAGTCCCGGGGACACCACCGCGTACCAGCATTTT
TRBD2	TRBV5-8	TRBJ2-7	NA	CASSLFGRAFSYEQYF	TGTGCCAGCAGCTTGTTCGGGAGGGCCTTCTCCTACGAGCAGTACTTC